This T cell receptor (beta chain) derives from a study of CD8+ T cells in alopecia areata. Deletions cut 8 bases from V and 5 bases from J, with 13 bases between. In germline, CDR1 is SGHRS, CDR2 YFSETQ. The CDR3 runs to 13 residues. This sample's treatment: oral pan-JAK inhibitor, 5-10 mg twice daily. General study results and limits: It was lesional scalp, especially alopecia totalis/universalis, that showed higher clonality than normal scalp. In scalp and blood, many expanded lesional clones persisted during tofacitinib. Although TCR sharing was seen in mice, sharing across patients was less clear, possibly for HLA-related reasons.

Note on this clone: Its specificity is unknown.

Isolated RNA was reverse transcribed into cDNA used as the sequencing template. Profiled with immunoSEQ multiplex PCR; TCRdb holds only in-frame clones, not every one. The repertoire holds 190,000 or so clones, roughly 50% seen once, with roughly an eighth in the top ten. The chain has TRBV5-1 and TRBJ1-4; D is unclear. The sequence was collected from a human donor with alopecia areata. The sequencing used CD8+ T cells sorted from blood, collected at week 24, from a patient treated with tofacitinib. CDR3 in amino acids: CASSEEGNEKLFF. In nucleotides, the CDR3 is TGCGCCAGTTCAGAGGAGGGAAATGAAAAACTGTTTTTT. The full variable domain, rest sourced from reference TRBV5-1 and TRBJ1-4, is KAGVTQTPRYLIKTRGQQVTLSCSPISGHRSVSWYQQTPGQGLQFLFEYFSETQRNKGNFPGRFSGRQFSNSRSEMNVSTLELGDSALYLCASSEEGNEKLFFGSGTQLSVL.